One sample yielded the 10 T cell receptor beta chains listed below, sequenced in a study of shared clonotypes between healthy human individuals. CD8 cells regarded as naive lacked CD45RO, were positively chosen for CCR7, and omitted terminally differentiated effector memory CD45RA+ cells. Using immunoSEQ multiplex PCR, the repertoire was profiled, and TCRdb retains in-frame clones only, with some absent. Here the sample spans 700,000 to 950,000 clones, about 96% being singletons. Sequencing input: naive CD8+ T cells sorted from blood. These TCRs come from a man aged 25-45 years in good health.

The chain recombines TRBV2 with TRBJ2-2, with 9 bases lining up with TRBD2. This CDR3 has 14 residues. Losses at the gene ends were 4 bases for V and 5 bases for J; bases not matched to a gene: 2. The germline CDR1 and CDR2 sequences are SNHLY and FYNNEI. CDR3 coding DNA: TGTGCCAGCAGTGGACTAGCGGTTACCGGGGAGCTGTTTTTT. It translates to CASSGLAVTGELFF.

J is TRBJ2-1 and V is TRBV6-6, with D perhaps matching TRBD2 (5 bases). With 0 bases removed from V and 5 bases from J, the gap between germline ends came to 14 bases. Looked up from germline, CDR1 is MNHNY and CDR2 is SVGAGI (reference sequence). CDR3 length: 16 residues. In nucleotides, the CDR3 is TGTGCCAGCAGTTACTCGTATGAACTAGTCAACAATGAGCAGTTCTTC. Encoded protein: CASSYSYELVNNEQFF.

This CDR3 is CASSPDSYVEQYF. DNA for the CDR3: TGTGCCAGCAGCCCCGACTCGTACGTTGAGCAGTACTTC. The chain uses TRBV7-9 and TRBJ2-7, with D hard to call. The CDR3 covers 13 residues. With 5 bases removed from V and 7 bases from J, the gap between germline ends came to 15 bases. Germline V CDR1 and CDR2: SEHNR, FQNEAQ (reference sequence).

The genes are TRBV14 and TRBJ2-7; maybe TRBD1 (6 bases). This CDR3 has 15 amino acids. Between the trimmed V and J ends, which lost 0 bases and 2 bases, there was a span of 11 bases. Germline values: CDR1 SGHDN, CDR2 FVKESK. CDR3 in amino acids: CASSQEGAVPYEQYF. CDR3 DNA sequence: TGTGCCAGCAGCCAAGAGGGGGCGGTACCCTACGAGCAGTACTTC.

Regarding this clone: The same CDR3 is also encoded by other DNA sequences in this sample. The chain recombines TRBV11-2 with TRBJ2-7, with 7 bases aligning to TRBD1. Trimming removed 6 bases from V and 3 bases from J; junction bases left unmatched: 8. This CDR3 comprises 14 residues. In germline, CDR1 is SGHAT, CDR2 FQNNGV. This CDR3 reads CASSPGTVNYEQYF. CDR3 in DNA: TGTGCCAGCAGTCCCGGGACAGTTAACTACGAGCAGTACTTC.

The chain employs TRBV11-2 and TRBJ2-1, with 9 bases aligning to TRBD2. Germline values: CDR1 SGHAT, CDR2 FQNNGV. V dropped 6 bases and J dropped 7; count of bases not matched to a gene: 7. This CDR3 has 14 amino acids. CDR3 sequence reads: CASRGSGSSNEQFF. The CDR3 bases are TGTGCCAGCAGGGGTAGCGGGAGTTCTAATGAGCAGTTCTTC.

J is TRBJ2-7 and V is TRBV19; 10 nucleotides match TRBD2. V shed 2 bases and J 3 bases; nucleotides not matched to a gene: 4. The CDR3 runs 15 residues. Looked up from germline, CDR1 is LNHDA and CDR2 is SQIVND (reference sequence). The CDR3 spells CASSITSGRGYEQYF. The CDR3 nucleotides are TGTGCCAGTAGTATAACAAGCGGGAGGGGCTACGAGCAGTACTTC.

This clone has just one count. The gene calls are TRBV5-4 and TRBJ2-3; 11 bases align to TRBD2. CDR3 length: 16 amino acids. CDR1 is SGHNT, CDR2 YYREEE, per germline (reference sequence). The trim removed 4 bases at V and 4 bases at J, leaving 8 bases unmatched. This chain's CDR3 is CASSGIAGGPSDTQYF. The CDR3, as DNA: TGTGCCAGCAGCGGAATAGCGGGAGGGCCATCAGATACGCAGTATTTT.

The chain employs TRBV5-1 and TRBJ1-4; D is perhaps TRBD1 (5 bases). Germline V gene data show CDR1 as SGHRS and CDR2 as YFSETQ. The CDR3 spans 14 residues. The V gene lost 3 bases and the J gene lost 7 bases, with 13 bases spanning the gap. CDR3 nucleotides: TGCGCCAGCAGCTACGACAGAACGATTGAAAAACTGTTTTTT. This codes for CASSYDRTIEKLFF. Combining the CDR3 with reference TRBV5-1 and TRBJ1-4 gives the whole variable domain KAGVTQTPRYLIKTRGQQVTLSCSPISGHRSVSWYQQTPGQGLQFLFEYFSETQRNKGNFPGRFSGRQFSNSRSEMNVSTLELGDSALYLCASSYDRTIEKLFFGSGTQLSVL.

The chain couples TRBV19 to TRBJ2-1, with 9 positions matching TRBD2. The J segment lost 2 bases and the V segment lost 5 bases, leaving 10 bases of the junction unmatched. The V gene's germline CDR1 is LNHDA and CDR2 SQIVND (reference sequence). The CDR3 has 17 amino acids. The CDR3 nucleotides read TGTGCCAGTAGTGGCGGGACTAGCAAAGCTGCCTACAATGAGCAGTTCTTC. Its translation is CASSGGTSKAAYNEQFF.